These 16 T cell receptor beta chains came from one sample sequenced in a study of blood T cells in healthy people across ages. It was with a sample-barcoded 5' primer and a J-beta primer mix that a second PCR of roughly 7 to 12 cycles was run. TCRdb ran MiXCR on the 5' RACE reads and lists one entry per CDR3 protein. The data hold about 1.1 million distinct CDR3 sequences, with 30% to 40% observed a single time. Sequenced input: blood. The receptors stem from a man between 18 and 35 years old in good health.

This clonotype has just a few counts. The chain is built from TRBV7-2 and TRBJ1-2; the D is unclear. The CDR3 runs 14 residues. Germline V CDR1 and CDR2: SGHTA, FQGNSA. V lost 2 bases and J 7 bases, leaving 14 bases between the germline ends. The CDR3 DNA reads TGTGCCAGCAGCTTACAAACGTCGGGAAGTGGCTACACCTTC. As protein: CASSLQTSGSGYTF.

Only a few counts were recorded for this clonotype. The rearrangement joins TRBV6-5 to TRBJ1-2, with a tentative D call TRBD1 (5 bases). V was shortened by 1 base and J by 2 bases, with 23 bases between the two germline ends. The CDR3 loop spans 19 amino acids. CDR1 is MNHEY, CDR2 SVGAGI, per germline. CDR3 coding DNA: TGTGCCAGCAGTTACTATGCGGTCGGTGAGGGGCGGCGGAACTATGGCTACACCTTC. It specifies CASSYYAVGEGRRNYGYTF.

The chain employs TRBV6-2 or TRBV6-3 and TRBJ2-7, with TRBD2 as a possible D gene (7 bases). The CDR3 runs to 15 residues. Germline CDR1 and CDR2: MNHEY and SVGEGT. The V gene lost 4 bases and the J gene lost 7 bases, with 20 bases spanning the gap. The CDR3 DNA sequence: TGTGCCAGCAGTTTTAGGGGGGGCTTAAAGAGTGAGCAGTACTTC. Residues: CASSFRGGLKSEQYF.

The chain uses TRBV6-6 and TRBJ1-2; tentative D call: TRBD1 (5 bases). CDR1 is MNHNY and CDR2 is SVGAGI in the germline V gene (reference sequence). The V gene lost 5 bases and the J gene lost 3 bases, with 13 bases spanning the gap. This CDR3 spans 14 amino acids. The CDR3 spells CASSAGVGHYGYTF. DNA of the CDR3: TGTGCCAGCAGTGCGGGTGTGGGGCACTATGGCTACACCTTC.

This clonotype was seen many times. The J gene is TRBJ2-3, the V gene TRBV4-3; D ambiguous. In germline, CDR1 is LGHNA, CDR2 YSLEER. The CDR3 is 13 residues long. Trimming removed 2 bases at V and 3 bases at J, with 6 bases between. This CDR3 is CASSQFPTDTQYF. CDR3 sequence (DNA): TGCGCCAGCAGCCAATTTCCAACAGATACGCAGTATTTT.

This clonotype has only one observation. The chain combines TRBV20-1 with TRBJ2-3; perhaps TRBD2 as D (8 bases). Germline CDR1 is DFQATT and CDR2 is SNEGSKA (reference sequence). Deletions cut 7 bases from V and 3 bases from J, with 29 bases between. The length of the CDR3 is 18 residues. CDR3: CSVLISGQRGRLTDTQYF. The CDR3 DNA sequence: TGCAGTGTCCTGATCTCGGGACAGCGGGGGCGGTTGACAGATACGCAGTATTTT.

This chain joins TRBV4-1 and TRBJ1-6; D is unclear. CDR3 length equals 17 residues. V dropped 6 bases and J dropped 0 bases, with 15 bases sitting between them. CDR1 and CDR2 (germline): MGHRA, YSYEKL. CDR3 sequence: CASRPNIPSSYNSPLHF. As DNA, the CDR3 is TGCGCCAGCAGGCCAAACATCCCGAGCTCCTATAATTCACCCCTCCACTTT.

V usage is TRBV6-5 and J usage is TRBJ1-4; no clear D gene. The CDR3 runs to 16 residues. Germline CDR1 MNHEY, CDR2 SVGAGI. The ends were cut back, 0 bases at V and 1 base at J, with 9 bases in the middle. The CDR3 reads CASSYSFRLTNEKLFF. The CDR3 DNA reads TGTGCCAGCAGTTACTCGTTCAGGTTAACTAATGAAAAACTGTTTTTT.

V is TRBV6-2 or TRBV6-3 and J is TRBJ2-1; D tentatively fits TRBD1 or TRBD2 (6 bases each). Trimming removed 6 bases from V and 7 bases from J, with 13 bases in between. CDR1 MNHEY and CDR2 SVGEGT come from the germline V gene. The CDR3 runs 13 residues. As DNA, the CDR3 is TGTGCCAGCAGGCGACAGGAGGGGAATGAGCAGTTCTTC. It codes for CASRRQEGNEQFF.

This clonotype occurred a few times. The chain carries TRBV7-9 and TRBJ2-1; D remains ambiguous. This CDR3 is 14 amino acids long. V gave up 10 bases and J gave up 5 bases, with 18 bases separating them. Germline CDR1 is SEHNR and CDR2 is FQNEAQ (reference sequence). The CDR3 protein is CATATGSKNNEQFF. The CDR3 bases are TGTGCCACCGCAACCGGGTCGAAAAACAATGAGCAGTTCTTC.

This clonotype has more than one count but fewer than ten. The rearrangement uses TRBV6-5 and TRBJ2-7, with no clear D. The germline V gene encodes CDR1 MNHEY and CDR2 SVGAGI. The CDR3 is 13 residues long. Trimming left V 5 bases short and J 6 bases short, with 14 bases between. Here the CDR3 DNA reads TGTGCCAGCAGTGATTCGGCGGCTGGCGAGCAGTACTTC. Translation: CASSDSAAGEQYF.

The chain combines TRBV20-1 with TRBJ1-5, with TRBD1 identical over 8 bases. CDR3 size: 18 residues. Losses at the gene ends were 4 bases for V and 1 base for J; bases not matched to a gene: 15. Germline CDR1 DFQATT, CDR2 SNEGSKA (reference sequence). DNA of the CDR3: TGCAGTGCTAAAACGGGGGACAGGAGGGAGAAAAGCAATCAGCCCCAGCATTTT. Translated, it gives CSAKTGDRREKSNQPQHF.

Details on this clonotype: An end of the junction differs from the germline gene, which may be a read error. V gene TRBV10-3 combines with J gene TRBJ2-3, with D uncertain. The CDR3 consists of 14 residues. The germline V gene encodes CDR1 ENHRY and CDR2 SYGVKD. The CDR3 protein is CAVSESVPTDTQYF. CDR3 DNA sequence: TGTGCCGTCAGTGAGTCTGTGCCCACAGATACGCAGTATTTT.

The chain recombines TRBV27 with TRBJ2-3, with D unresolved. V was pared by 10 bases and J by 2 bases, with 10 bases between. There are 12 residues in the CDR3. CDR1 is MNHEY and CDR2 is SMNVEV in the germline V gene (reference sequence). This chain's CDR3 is CATQPTTDTQYF. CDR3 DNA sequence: TGTGCCACCCAACCAACCACAGATACGCAGTATTTT.

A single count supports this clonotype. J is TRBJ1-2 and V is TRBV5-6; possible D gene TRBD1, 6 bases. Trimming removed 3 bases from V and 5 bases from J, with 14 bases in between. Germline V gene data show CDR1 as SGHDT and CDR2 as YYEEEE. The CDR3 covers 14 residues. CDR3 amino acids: CASSYRDKVYGYTF. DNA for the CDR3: TGTGCCAGCAGCTATCGGGACAAGGTATATGGCTACACCTTC.

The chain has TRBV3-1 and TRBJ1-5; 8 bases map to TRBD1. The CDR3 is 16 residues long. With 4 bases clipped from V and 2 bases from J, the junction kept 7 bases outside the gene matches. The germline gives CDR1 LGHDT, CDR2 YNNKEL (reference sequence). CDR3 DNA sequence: TGTGCCAGCAGCCTAAGGACAGGGCAGGGCAATCAGCCCCAGCATTTT. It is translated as CASSLRTGQGNQPQHF.